This T cell receptor (beta chain) emerged from a study of T cell responses to AZD1222 COVID-19 vaccine (dated by TCRdb to 2020 to 2023). About the investigation overall: AZD1222 recipients with second doses at about 4 weeks or about 12 weeks were pooled, because spike-specific TCR depth and breadth did not differ between schedules. A total of 233 trial participants underwent TCR sequencing, of whom nearly 210 had received two doses of AZD1222 and roughly 26 had received two doses of the MenACWY control vaccine. Enrollment into the trials was organized by age into subgroups of 18-55, 56-69 and 70-plus years, and those subgroups contained 148, 28 and 57 TCR-sequenced participants, respectively. Summary of the overall study and its limitations: In the small 56-69-year group, the increase in depth fell short of significance, most likely because of low power. Spike-specific TCR breadth and depth rose significantly after two AZD1222 doses compared with day 0 and with MenACWY recipients. Epitopes outside the regions mutated in the B.1.351 and B.1.1.7 variants were reportedly recognized by nearly half of the unique spike-specific TCRs. No day 14 peak-response samples were available, so repertoires were characterized only after the peak T cell response. Only five to seven AZD1222 recipients were SARS-CoV-2 seropositive at baseline, limiting conclusions about previously exposed vaccinees. CD4 TCRs associated with the vaccine covered the entire spike protein, and the dominant responses were in regions 160-218 and 743-854. Participants were mostly white British and included more females than males, and it was suggested by the authors that clonal diversity may have been underestimated.

The meaning of the sample's time point label: baseline before first vaccination. Vaccinee samples were obtained from the UK trials COV001 and COV002, which included a single-blind randomized controlled phase 2/3 trial of AZD1222 (ChAdOx1 nCoV-19) in healthy adults. For TCRbeta chain sequencing, PBMC samples from trial participants were taken at day 0 and at day 28 after the second dose. With regard to this clone: Its antigen has not been determined. No per-base quality is available; no much larger clone lies one base away.

The CDR3 regions of human TCRbeta chains were subjected to immunosequencing. Per the authors' processing: TCRs in the repertoires were matched against a reference library of SARS-CoV-2-specific TCRs that had been generated with the MIRA antigen-specificity platform. Breadth was defined as the fraction of unique TCRs that were SARS-CoV-2-associated, and depth was defined as the fraction of total T cells that were SARS-CoV-2-associated. Using the MIRA data, each spike-specific TCR was mapped to the spike region that the TCR reacts to and placed in a CD4 or CD8 class. Log10-transformed breadth and depth values were compared by one-way ANOVA with Sidak's multiple comparisons tests. As stored in TCRdb, this immuneACCESS dataset retains in-frame rearrangements with V and J assigned. A fraction of the clones does not appear; measured against another copy, unresolved V genes explain less than half of the discrepancy, and the remainder lacks a known reason. That table gives V, J and clone size, and the DNA gave D and trimming. Counted in this sample were 150,000 to 200,000 clones; about 92% of them appeared once. The top ten clones comprise 3.5% to 5% of the sample.

From the cysteine through the phenylalanine, the CDR3 covers 13 amino acids. Here the CDR3 DNA is all that survives: 39 bases in frame from base 1. CDR1 and CDR2 are read off the germline V gene (reference sequence) as LNHDA and SQIVND. V loses 8 bases, J loses 7 bases, and the germline ends lie 14 bases apart. The chain uses TRBV19 and TRBJ1-4; no D segment can be confidently identified. This clonotype was sampled from an adult in good health. The sequenced sample was peripheral blood, obtained on day 0 of AZD1222 vaccination. In nucleotides, the sequence is TGTGCCAGTTCCGGGCCAACCTTTGAAAAACTGTTTTTT. Its protein reads: CASSGPTFEKLFF.